This TCR beta chain originates from a study of T-cell memory formation after mild COVID-19. One entry per CDR3 protein results from TCRdb running MiXCR on the 5' RACE reads. This sample has about 270,000 distinct CDR3 sequences, with about a sixth found just once. The CDR3 is 14 residues long. The germline gives CDR1 ENHRY, CDR2 SYGVKD. The V end lost 6 bases, the J end lost 2 bases, and 13 bases lay between the germline ends. The sequence derives from a man between 18 and 29 years old who had mild COVID-19 (a few samples of this study predate the infection). Cell type and time point are not known. The chain carries TRBV10-3 and TRBJ2-5; no clear D gene. The specimen was PBMCs or a T cell subset sorted from them (not recorded which). DNA for the CDR3: TGTGCCATCAGATCGGTGGGGTGGCAAGAGACCCAGTACTTC. Translated: CAIRSVGWQETQYF.